This TCR beta chain was sequenced in a study of siplizumab effects on memory and regulatory T cells. Whole-study results and caveats: Naive-or-memory phenotypes were unassignable for roughly 80-95% of proliferating CD4+ or CD8+ clones.

Produced via immunoSEQ multiplex PCR; TCRdb's table is partial and in-frame only. The profile shows more than 6,500 clones, 36% of them singletons. In the mixed lymphocyte reaction, cells were cocultured for about 6 days at 37°C. Note on this clone: Antigen: not known.

The sequence was obtained from a human donor in good health; the cells came from an allogeneic mixed lymphocyte reaction. Source material: CFSE-low (dividing) CD8+ T cells sorted from an allogeneic mixed lymphocyte reaction.

CDR3 in DNA: TGTGCCATCAGCGAAGACAGGGGCCTATCCTACGAGCAGTACTTC. Translation gives CAISEDRGLSYEQYF. The chain joins TRBV10-3 to TRBJ2-7; 8 bases are shared with TRBD1. The germline CDR1 and CDR2 sequences are ENHRY and SYGVKD. V shed 6 bases, J shed 1 base, and the junction held 8 bases outside the gene matches. The CDR3 length is 15 residues.